Following are 25 T cell receptor beta chains from one sample sequenced in a study of blood T cell repertoires in COVID-19. Assay used: immunoSEQ multiplex PCR; TCRdb lists only in-frame clones, some missing. The sample records over 60,000 clones, approximately 89% being singletons. The sequenced material came from peripheral blood. These receptors originate from an elderly man with acute or convalescent COVID-19.

This rearrangement joins TRBV10-3 to TRBJ2-2; 8 positions match TRBD1. The J segment lost 6 bases and the V segment lost 6 bases, leaving 6 bases of the junction unmatched. The germline CDR1 and CDR2 sequences are ENHRY and SYGVKD. This CDR3 region has 14 residues. CDR3 sequence (DNA): TGTGCCATCAGAGGACAGGGAAGCTCCGGGGAGCTGTTTTTT. The encoded protein is CAIRGQGSSGELFF.

The chain joins TRBV10-1 to TRBJ2-3; TRBD2 aligns across 10 bases. The germline V gene encodes CDR1 WNHNN and CDR2 SYGVQD (reference sequence). The CDR3 contains 13 residues. Trimming at V came to 8 bases and at J to 3 bases, leaving 2 bases not matched to a gene. The CDR3 DNA sequence: TGCGCCAGCGGTAGCGGGGGGACAGATACGCAGTATTTT. This encodes CASGSGGTDTQYF.

The genes are TRBV19 and TRBJ2-5, with TRBD1 matching 7 bases. Trimming removed 3 bases from V and 2 bases from J; junction bases left unmatched: 6. Germline CDR1 is LNHDA and CDR2 is SQIVND (reference sequence). This CDR3 contains 15 residues. Written as DNA, the CDR3 is TGTGCCAGTAGTATTAAAGGGGGCATACAAGAGACCCAGTACTTC. This sequence encodes CASSIKGGIQETQYF.

This rearrangement joins TRBV24-1 to TRBJ2-3, with a tentative D call TRBD2 (5 bases). From germline, CDR1 is KGHDR and CDR2 SFDVKD. This CDR3 spans 14 amino acids. Trimming cost V 3 bases and J 2 bases, with 8 bases left between them. The CDR3 DNA reads TGTGCCACCAGTGATCCGGGGTACACAGATACGCAGTATTTT. Protein product: CATSDPGYTDTQYF.

The chain is built from TRBV19 and TRBJ1-5; TRBD1 might be the D (5 bases). CDR3 length: 15 amino acids. From germline, CDR1 is LNHDA and CDR2 SQIVND (reference sequence). Trimming left V 5 bases short and J 1 base short, with 12 bases between. The CDR3 reads CASSRDSWSNQPQHF. The CDR3 DNA is TGTGCCAGTAGTCGAGACAGTTGGAGCAATCAGCCCCAGCATTTT.

The chain couples TRBV11-2 to TRBJ2-3; D is unresolved. The germline V gene encodes CDR1 SGHAT and CDR2 FQNNGV. The V end was cut by 3 bases, the J end by 0 bases, with 10 bases between. This CDR3 comprises 15 residues. As DNA, the CDR3 is TGTGCCAGCAGCTTTTCCTCCGTGAGCACAGATACGCAGTATTTT. Translated, it gives CASSFSSVSTDTQYF.

The chain employs TRBV19 and TRBJ2-2; tentative D call: TRBD2 (7 bases). The CDR3 has 17 amino acids. V lost 3 bases and J lost 12, with 26 bases in between. Germline CDR1 and CDR2: LNHDA and SQIVND (reference sequence). This CDR3 is CASSILGTGGPGRQLFF. CDR3 DNA sequence: TGTGCCAGTAGTATCCTGGGGACGGGGGGCCCAGGTCGTCAGCTGTTTTTT. The full variable domain, in which reference TRBV19 and TRBJ2-2 provide the parts outside the CDR3, is DGGITQSPKYLFRKEGQNVTLSCEQNLNHDAMYWYRQDPGQGLRLIYYSQIVNDFQKGDIAEGYSVSREKKESFPLTVTSAQKNPTAFYLCASSILGTGGPGRQLFFGEGSRLTVL.

The chain joins TRBV6-5 to TRBJ1-3, with 7 bases lining up with TRBD1. Germline CDR1 is MNHEY and CDR2 is SVGAGI. V was clipped by 6 bases and J by 1 base; unmatched bases: 6. CDR3 length equals 15 residues. CDR3 sequence: CASSRTGVSGNTIYF. The CDR3 DNA sequence: TGTGCCAGCAGCAGAACAGGGGTTTCTGGAAACACCATATATTTT.

This clone was counted a few times. The V and J genes are TRBV6-6 and TRBJ2-3; tentatively, D is TRBD2 (6 bases). The CDR3 covers 13 residues. V was pared by 8 bases and J by 2 bases, with 11 bases between. Per the germline V gene, CDR1 is MNHNY and CDR2 is SVGAGI (reference sequence). CDR3 coding DNA: TGTGCCAGCGGGGGAGGCCCCACAGATACGCAGTATTTT. It translates to CASGGGPTDTQYF.

The genes are TRBV7-8 and TRBJ2-7, with D unclear. The length of the CDR3 is 15 residues. From germline, CDR1 is SGHVS and CDR2 FQNEAQ. Trimming pared 1 base from V and 6 bases from J, leaving 16 bases between. CDR3 DNA sequence: TGTGCCAGCAGCTTAGAAGGAGACCAGCTCGGCGAGCAGTACTTC. This sequence encodes CASSLEGDQLGEQYF.

This clone is a singleton in its sample. This rearrangement joins TRBV19 to TRBJ1-1; D is unresolved. Deletions cut 3 bases from V and 1 base from J, with 12 bases between. The V gene's germline CDR1 is LNHDA and CDR2 SQIVND (reference sequence). The CDR3 is made up of 15 amino acids. CDR3 protein: CASSIMQATNTEAFF. CDR3 in DNA: TGTGCCAGTAGTATCATGCAGGCCACGAACACTGAAGCTTTCTTT.

This clone was observed once. The chain combines TRBV18 with TRBJ1-3, with 7 positions matching TRBD1. V trimming: 4 bases; J trimming: 0 bases; junction bases outside the gene matches: 6. The V gene's germline CDR1 is KGHSH and CDR2 LQKENI. CDR3 length equals 16 residues. The CDR3 loop is CASSLRTGSSGNTIYF. In DNA, the CDR3 is TGTGCCAGCTCACTAAGGACAGGCAGCTCTGGAAACACCATATATTTT. Based on the CDR3 plus reference TRBV18 and TRBJ1-3, the full variable domain is NAGVMQNPRHLVRRRGQEARLRCSPMKGHSHVYWYRQLPEEGLKFMVYLQKENIIDESGMPKERFSAEFPKEGPSILRIQQVVRGDSAAYFCASSLRTGSSGNTIYFGEGSWLTVV.

This clone was counted a few times. This chain links TRBV6-5 with TRBJ1-2; D not certain. Germline CDR1 and CDR2: MNHEY and SVGAGI. The ends were cut back, 5 bases at V and 7 bases at J, with 8 bases in the middle. The CDR3 consists of 11 residues. The DNA of the CDR3 is TGTGCCAGCAGTAATCGGGTTGGCTACACCTTC. Translated, it gives CASSNRVGYTF.

V is TRBV2 and J is TRBJ1-4, with TRBD1 matching 9 bases. This CDR3 has 15 residues. Germline-derived CDR1 and CDR2 are SNHLY and FYNNEI. The V gene end was trimmed by 6 bases and the J gene end by 3 bases; junction bases not matched to a gene: 5. This CDR3 reads CASSSQGAPNEKLFF. The CDR3 coding sequence is TGTGCCAGCAGCTCACAGGGGGCACCTAATGAAAAACTGTTTTTT.

CDR3 nucleotides: TGTGCCAGTTCCGGGACTAGCGGGCCCGATACGCAGTATTTT. Amino acid sequence: CASSGTSGPDTQYF. The chain employs TRBV19 and TRBJ2-3; 12 nucleotides line up with TRBD2. CDR3 length: 14 residues. Per the germline V gene, CDR1 is LNHDA and CDR2 is SQIVND (reference sequence). V shed 8 bases, J shed 6 bases, and the junction held 6 bases outside the gene matches.

This clone appeared a single time. This rearrangement joins TRBV18 to TRBJ2-7, with D maybe TRBD2 (7 bases). This CDR3 is 15 amino acids long. Between the trimmed V and J ends, which lost 0 bases and 4 bases, there was a span of 13 bases. In germline, CDR1 is KGHSH, CDR2 LQKENI. Written as DNA, the CDR3 is TGTGCCAGCTCACCACCCGGGGGGCGCTTTTACGAGCAGTACTTC. This encodes CASSPPGGRFYEQYF.

This clone was seen a few times. The chain has TRBV2 and TRBJ1-4; D is unresolved. Germline V lookup: CDR1 SNHLY, CDR2 FYNNEI. V dropped 7 bases and J dropped 0 bases, with 9 bases sitting between them. CDR3 length: 14 amino acids. This CDR3 reads CASTFRSTNEKLFF. The DNA for the CDR3 is TGTGCCAGCACCTTCAGGTCAACTAATGAAAAACTGTTTTTT.

This clone was observed once. V and J are TRBV2 and TRBJ1-4; D is perhaps TRBD1 (6 bases). The V end was cut by 6 bases, the J end by 7 bases, with 24 bases between. The CDR3 runs to 17 residues. CDR1 and CDR2 from the germline V gene are SNHLY and FYNNEI. CDR3 sequence reads: CASSQARDTWGSEKLFF. The CDR3 DNA follows: TGTGCCAGCAGCCAGGCCAGGGACACTTGGGGGAGTGAAAAACTGTTTTTT.

The chain couples TRBV19 to TRBJ1-2; 7 nucleotides align to TRBD1. The V segment lost 4 bases and the J segment 4 bases; nucleotides outside the gene matches: 15. The CDR3 loop spans 17 amino acids. Germline CDR1 is LNHDA and CDR2 is SQIVND (reference sequence). The CDR3 region has the DNA TGTGCCAGTAGTAACAACCCGATGGGACAGCTTTTCTATGGCTACACCTTC. This translates into CASSNNPMGQLFYGYTF.

This clone turned up a few times. This rearrangement joins TRBV11-2 to TRBJ1-1; possibly TRBD1 for D (5 bases). The CDR3 totals 15 residues. The V gene's germline CDR1 is SGHAT and CDR2 FQNNGV. V lost 4 bases and J lost 1, with 13 bases in between. The CDR3 DNA reads as TGTGCCAGCAGCTCCCTTGGGGGGACGAACACTGAAGCTTTCTTT. Its translation is CASSSLGGTNTEAFF.

This chain uses TRBV6-5 with TRBJ1-4, with 7 bases fitting TRBD1. CDR3 size: 14 residues. Germline trimming cut 6 bases from V and 7 bases from J; bases unmatched to any gene: 8. Germline V gene lookup returns CDR1 MNHEY and CDR2 SVGAGI. The DNA for the CDR3 is TGTGCCAGCAGCTCCGGGACAGAGCCTGAAAAACTGTTTTTT. This codes for CASSSGTEPEKLFF.

The chain is built from TRBV2 and TRBJ1-1; 12 positions match TRBD1. Germline CDR1 is SNHLY and CDR2 is FYNNEI. The CDR3 totals 13 residues. Trimming removed 8 bases from V and 7 bases from J; junction bases left unmatched: 5. CDR3 DNA sequence: TGTGCCAGCCTGGGGACAGGGGGCATTGAAGCTTTCTTT. It codes for CASLGTGGIEAFF.

The chain links TRBV11-1 to TRBJ1-2; D perhaps matches TRBD1 (5 bases). V was shortened by 1 base and J by 4 bases, with 13 bases between the two germline ends. Germline V lookup: CDR1 SGHAT, CDR2 FQDESV (reference sequence). The CDR3 covers 15 residues. Here the CDR3 reads CASSLGGAGTYGYTF. DNA of the CDR3: TGTGCCAGCAGCTTAGGGGGCGCAGGCACCTATGGCTACACCTTC.

The CDR3 here is CASSLAAGFRSGTEAFF. As DNA, the CDR3 is TGCGCCAGCAGCTTGGCGGCAGGGTTTAGATCGGGCACTGAAGCTTTCTTT. This sequence joins TRBV5-1 and TRBJ1-1, with D perhaps TRBD1 (5 bases). V was shortened by 0 bases and J by 4 bases, with 19 bases between the two germline ends. This CDR3 contains 17 residues. Germline V gene data show CDR1 as SGHRS and CDR2 as YFSETQ.

This clone was seen just once. The chain combines TRBV7-9 with TRBJ1-4; tentatively, D is TRBD1 (6 bases). Trimming took 4 bases from V and 8 from J, leaving 14 bases between them. The CDR3 covers 14 residues. Germline loops: CDR1 SEHNR, CDR2 FQNEAQ (reference sequence). CDR3 loop: CASSSAGVGEKLFF. The DNA of the CDR3 is TGTGCCAGCAGCTCCGCAGGGGTGGGAGAAAAACTGTTTTTT.